This T cell receptor beta chain is from a study of Graves' ophthalmopathy and Graves' hyperthyroidism. At the level of the study: Peripheral blood was collected at initial diagnosis, before any treatment.

As the template, RNA transcripts were used to amplify TCR beta CDR3 regions. Second-round multiplex PCR came after a first-round RT-PCR that employed HTBI primers. MiXCR, applied by TCRdb to the multiplex PCR reads, yields one record per CDR3 protein. Of some 400,000 distinct CDR3 sequences in the sample, about 17% are singletons; the top ten hold roughly 1.5%. This clonotype has a count of ten or more. PBMCs originated in approximately 9.2 ml of fresh peripheral blood. Germline V lookup: CDR1 SGHTA, CDR2 FQGNSA. The trim removed 5 bases at V and 13 bases at J, leaving 8 bases unmatched. CDR3 length equals 11 residues.

The rearrangement uses TRBV7-2 and TRBJ2-7; TRBD2 matches at 7 bases. This TCR was recovered from a woman in her late teens or twenties with Graves' ophthalmopathy. The sequencing input was peripheral blood. The CDR3 loop reads CASSQGSGVYF. The CDR3 DNA reads as TGTGCCAGCAGCCAAGGGAGCGGGGTCTACTTC.